These 14 T cell receptor beta chains share one sample of origin, sequenced in a study of blood T cell repertoires in COVID-19. The assay was immunoSEQ multiplex PCR, and TCRdb's table has in-frame clones only and misses some. This sample has around 23,000 clones, with 87% found just once. Sequencing was carried out using peripheral blood. All receptors derive from a man aged 50-59 years with active COVID-19.

V is TRBV27 and J is TRBJ1-1; TRBD1 matches 9 bases. The CDR3 length is 15 residues. Trimming cost V 6 bases and J 4 bases; bases outside gene matches: 9. In germline, CDR1 is MNHEY, CDR2 SMNVEV (reference sequence). CDR3 in amino acids: CASRTLQGARTEAFF. The CDR3, as DNA: TGTGCCAGCAGGACCTTACAGGGGGCGCGCACTGAAGCTTTCTTT.

The chain uses TRBV21-1 and TRBJ1-2. TRBV21-1 counts as a pseudogene. The CDR3 totals 16 residues. CDR3 DNA sequence: TGTGCCAGCAGCCAATCCCGGGGAAGCCGGCACTATGGCTACACCTTC. Translation: CASSQSRGSRHYGYTF.

This sequence joins TRBV28 and TRBJ1-6, with TRBD1 matching 7 bases. CDR3 length: 14 residues. Germline assignment: CDR1 MDHEN and CDR2 SYDVKM. With 4 bases clipped from V and 10 bases from J, the junction kept 7 bases outside the gene matches. CDR3 loop: CASSSPGQVSPLHF. CDR3 in DNA: TGTGCCAGCAGTTCGCCTGGACAGGTCTCACCCCTCCACTTT.

This rearrangement joins TRBV7-8 to TRBJ1-1; possible D gene TRBD1, 5 bases. The CDR3 is 13 amino acids. Trimming shortened V by 6 bases and J by 4 bases, and 12 bases separated the two germline ends. CDR1 and CDR2 (germline): SGHVS, FQNEAQ. The CDR3 nucleotides read TGTGCCAGCAGGCCGGGGGGGGTCACTGAAGCTTTCTTT. Translated, it gives CASRPGGVTEAFF.

V and J are TRBV9 and TRBJ2-2; weak D call: TRBD1 (6 bases). CDR1 and CDR2 (germline): SGDLS, YYNGEE. This CDR3 is built from 16 residues. V was trimmed by 4 bases and J by 6 bases, leaving 19 bases between them. CDR3 protein: CASSKTPGHYPGELFF. In nucleotides, the CDR3 is TGTGCCAGCAGCAAAACGCCGGGACATTACCCCGGGGAGCTGTTTTTT.

The chain couples TRBV10-3 to TRBJ1-2, with 11 positions matching TRBD1. The CDR3 extends over 14 amino acids. The germline CDR1 and CDR2 sequences are ENHRY and SYGVKD. The junction had 4 bases not matched to a gene; V was cut back by 6 bases and J by 4 bases. CDR3 protein: CAISSGTGGYGYTF. The CDR3 DNA reads TGTGCCATCAGCTCCGGGACAGGGGGCTATGGCTACACCTTC.

The rearrangement joins TRBV13 to TRBJ1-2; D is ambiguous. Looked up from germline, CDR1 is PRHDT and CDR2 is FYEKMQ (reference sequence). V lost 0 bases and J 0 bases, leaving 5 bases between the germline ends. The CDR3 sequence is 14 residues long. This CDR3 reads CASSLGGANYGYTF. The DNA of the CDR3 is TGTGCCAGCAGCTTAGGCGGAGCTAACTATGGCTACACCTTC.

J is TRBJ2-1 and V is TRBV5-1; a possible D gene is TRBD1 (5 bases). CDR1 is SGHRS, CDR2 YFSETQ, per germline. This CDR3 has 12 residues. V gave up 2 bases and J gave up 7 bases, with 7 bases separating them. CDR3 protein: CASSFAGNEQFF. The CDR3 DNA sequence: TGCGCCAGCAGCTTCGCAGGGAATGAGCAGTTCTTC.

This rearrangement joins TRBV10-3 to TRBJ2-1; TRBD2 is a possible D gene (5 bases). This CDR3 spans 14 amino acids. V was trimmed by 0 bases and J by 10 bases, leaving 13 bases between them. Germline lookup yields CDR1 ENHRY and CDR2 SYGVKD. The CDR3 loop reads CAISESFRLSEQFF. The CDR3 nucleotides are TGTGCCATCAGTGAGTCGTTTAGACTATCGGAGCAGTTCTTC.

The chain employs TRBV2 and TRBJ1-6, with D maybe TRBD1 (5 bases). The CDR3 extends over 15 amino acids. Between the trimmed V and J ends, which lost 7 bases and 7 bases, there was a span of 17 bases. Germline V gene sequence: CDR1 SNHLY, CDR2 FYNNEI. DNA of the CDR3: TGTGCCAGCACTACCTGGGGCCGCTCGAATTCACCCCTCCACTTT. Its protein product is CASTTWGRSNSPLHF.

The V call is TRBV27, the J call TRBJ2-3, with 13 bases lining up with TRBD2. The CDR3 contains 17 residues. Germline CDR1 and CDR2: MNHEY and SMNVEV (reference sequence). Unmatched junction bases numbered 8, after V lost 6 bases and J lost 2 bases. Written as DNA, the CDR3 is TGTGCCAGCAGCCGAACGGGACTAGCGGGACCCACAGATACGCAGTATTTT. The encoded protein is CASSRTGLAGPTDTQYF.

The chain recombines TRBV5-8 with TRBJ2-7; possible D gene TRBD2, 5 bases. V lost 1 base and J 3 bases, leaving 14 bases between the germline ends. The CDR3 is 15 amino acids. Germline assignment: CDR1 SGHTS and CDR2 YDEGEE. CDR3 in amino acids: CASSLSLSGDYEQYV. For the CDR3, the DNA is TGTGCCAGCAGCTTGAGTCTAAGCGGCGACTACGAGCAGTACGTC.

The chain uses TRBV7-2 and TRBJ2-5, with TRBD1 as a possible D gene (7 bases). V was cut by 7 bases and J by 1 base, with 19 bases left in between. The CDR3 is made up of 16 amino acids. CDR1 and CDR2 (germline): SGHTA, FQGNSA. The CDR3: CASTQWGRGVQETQYF. In nucleotides, the CDR3 is TGTGCCAGCACCCAGTGGGGCAGGGGGGTCCAAGAGACCCAGTACTTC.

This clone was recorded once. The chain employs TRBV30 and TRBJ2-2, with 10 bases fitting TRBD2. V shed 0 bases and J 5 bases; nucleotides not matched to a gene: 6. CDR1 and CDR2 (germline): GTSNPN, SVGIG (reference sequence). The CDR3 spans 16 residues. CDR3 amino acids: CAWSVPSGRGTGELFF. The CDR3 region has the DNA TGTGCCTGGAGTGTACCTAGCGGGAGAGGGACCGGGGAGCTGTTTTTT.